This TCR beta chain was recorded in a study of molecular identifiers for immune sequencing clone quantification. With respect to this clonotype: No antigen is known for it.

The trim removed 1 base at V and 8 bases at J, leaving 3 bases unmatched. This CDR3 spans 14 amino acids. Germline V gives CDR1 SGHTA, CDR2 FQGNSA. General study findings and limits: Whereas clones above 20 RNA copies held under 1% of naive-cell molecules, they held over 97% of effector molecules. Detection of one spiked Jurkat cell's TCR RNA reportedly worked in one million naive cells.

TCRdb re-called the PCR reads with MiXCR, one entry per CDR3 protein. There are 100,000 or so distinct CDR3 sequences in the sample; roughly 38% occur only once, and approximately 3.8% lies in the top ten. Sequenced: naive CD8+ T cells from blood, with Jurkat cell RNA spiked in. The sample's subset: FACS-sorted CD8+CD4-CCR7+CD45RA+ naive T cells. The receptor was derived from a human donor in good health. Some libraries in this study had Jurkat cell RNA spiked in. The rearrangement uses TRBV7-2 and TRBJ2-1; TRBD2 agrees at 9 bases. The CDR3 region is CASSLVSSGDEQFF. CDR3 DNA: TGTGCCAGCAGCTTAGTGTCTAGCGGGGATGAGCAGTTCTTC.